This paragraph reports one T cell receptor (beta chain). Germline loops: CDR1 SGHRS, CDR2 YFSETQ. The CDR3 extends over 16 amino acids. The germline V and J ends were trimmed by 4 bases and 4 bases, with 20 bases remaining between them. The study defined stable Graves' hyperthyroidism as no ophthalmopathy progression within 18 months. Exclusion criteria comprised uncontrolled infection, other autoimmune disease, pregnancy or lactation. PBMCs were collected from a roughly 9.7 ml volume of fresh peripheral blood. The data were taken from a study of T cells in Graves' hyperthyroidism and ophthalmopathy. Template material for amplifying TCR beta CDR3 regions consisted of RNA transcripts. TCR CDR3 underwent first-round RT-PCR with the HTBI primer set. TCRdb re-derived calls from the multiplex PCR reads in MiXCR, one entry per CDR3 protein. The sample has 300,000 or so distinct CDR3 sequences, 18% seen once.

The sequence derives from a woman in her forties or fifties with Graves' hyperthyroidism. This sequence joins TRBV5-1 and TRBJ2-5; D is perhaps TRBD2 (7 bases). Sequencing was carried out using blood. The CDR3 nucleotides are TGCGCCAGCAGCCCCGAGTGGGGGGGCCTCCCAGAGACCCAGTACTTC. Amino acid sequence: CASSPEWGGLPETQYF.